A single T cell receptor (beta chain) is shown here with its context. This clone was observed a single time. Its antigen target is currently unknown. No base qualities exist here, and no much larger clone lies one base off it. Ends trimmed: V by 0 bases, J by 7 bases; bases unmatched to a gene: 0. Via the germline V gene (reference sequence), CDR1 is SGHNT and CDR2 YYREEE. Counted from cysteine to phenylalanine, this CDR3 has 13 amino acids. Solely the CDR3 DNA is kept, with 39 bases framed from the first base. The library was prepared using the immunoSEQ multiplex PCR assay. For the original study's pipeline: A statistical classification framework was developed to diagnose cytomegalovirus status using the catalog of TCR beta chain sequences. The immuneACCESS repertoire file appears here via TCRdb, limited to in-frame rearrangements. These files lack a portion of the clones; in checked studies, under half of the deficit traces to unresolved V genes, and the cause of the others is not known. From that table come the V and J calls and clone size; the DNA was used to work out D and trimming. Recorded for this sample are some 140,000 clones; roughly 90% of them occurred a single time. 20% to 25% of the sample is taken by the ten largest.

This record belongs to a study of cytomegalovirus exposure and HLA in healthy donors (dated by TCRdb to 2016 to 2017). Concerning the study at large: A later analysis indicated that the 130 or so validation repertoires were generated on the platform also employed for the 700 or so repertoires of the first cohort. Along with the approximately 700-subject first cohort, a separate validation cohort of roughly 110 different subjects was used. To predict cytomegalovirus infection status, the study combined high-throughput TCR immunosequencing, statistical association of individual TCRs with disease status, and machine learning. The study was designed to test whether signatures of past pathogen exposure could be identified by cataloging public T cell receptors.

What the authors observed across the whole study: Most TCR sequences were observed very rarely across donors, whereas some public TCRs were present in many individuals. It was suggested by the authors that the approach could potentially be generalized to other disease states and immunological phenotypes. In vitro tests confirmed that a few of the cytomegalovirus-associated TCR beta chains recognize cytomegalovirus antigens. In the study, about 150 TCR beta chains were listed as associated with cytomegalovirus. In both the original and validation cohorts, the classifier was reported to diagnose cytomegalovirus status with high specificity and sensitivity. In a later analysis, TCRs clustered in the first cohort were found to also tend to co-occur in the 120 or so validation repertoires, with 90% to 95% of cluster scores above 0. A later analysis had no HLA typing for the validation cohort, so co-occurrence there was scored across all 110 or so repertoires.

Separate from the approximately 700-subject first cohort, the validation cohort of 90 to 150 subjects was the group to which the donors belonged. This chain joins TRBV5-4 to TRBJ2-1; 8 central bases correspond to TRBD2. Sequenced input: PBMCs. The sequence derives from a man aged 18 to 35 in good health and CMV-seropositive. The bases are TGTGCCAGCAGCTTGGGACTAGCGAATGAGCAGTTCTTC. Translated, this is CASSLGLANEQFF.